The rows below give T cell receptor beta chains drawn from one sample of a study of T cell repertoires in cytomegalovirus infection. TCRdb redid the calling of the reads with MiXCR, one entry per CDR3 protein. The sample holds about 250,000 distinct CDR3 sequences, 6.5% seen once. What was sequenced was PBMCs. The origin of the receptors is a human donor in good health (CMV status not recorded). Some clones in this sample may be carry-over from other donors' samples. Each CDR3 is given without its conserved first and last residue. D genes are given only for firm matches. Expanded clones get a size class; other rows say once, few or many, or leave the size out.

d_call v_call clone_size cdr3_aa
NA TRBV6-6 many ASSRRVDQETQY
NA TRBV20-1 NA SASLGVGNSPLH
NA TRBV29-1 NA SVQNVVGEKLF
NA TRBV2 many ASRGRDTEAF
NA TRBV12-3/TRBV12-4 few AHAGSTNYGYT
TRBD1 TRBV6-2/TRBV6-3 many ASSSRDRSQPQH
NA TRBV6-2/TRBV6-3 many ASSQGPLVYNEQF
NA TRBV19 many ASNRGGNTEAF
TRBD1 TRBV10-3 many AIRNWDRGGEQY
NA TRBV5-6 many ASSATGKGDKPQH
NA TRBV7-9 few ASSLEAGVHNTEAF
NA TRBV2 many ASQDKSSYNEQF